A selection of T cell receptor beta chains follows, all from one sample in a study of blood T cells in healthy people across ages. Each CDR3 protein gets one entry after TCRdb re-called the 5' RACE reads with MiXCR. Of fewer than 900,000 distinct CDR3 sequences listed, approximately 35% were seen once; the top ten hold about an eighth. The specimen sequenced was blood. These receptors were collected from a young man in good health. Both conserved end residues are part of each CDR3. A D gene is named only where the DNA matches it firmly. Not every row has a clone size; where given, it reads once, few, many or a size class.

>TRBV4-1|few|15|TRBJ2-5|.
CASSQAFYRVETQYF
TGCGCCAGCAGCCAAGCCTTCTACAGGGTGGAGACCCAGTACTTC
>TRBV24-1|.|15|TRBJ2-5|TRBD1
CATSDLPHRGNEQYF
TGTGCCACCAGTGATCTCCCCCACAGGGGTAATGAGCAGTACTTC
>TRBV7-9|few|14|TRBJ2-7|.
CASSLCPPDCEQYF
TGTGCCAGCAGCTTATGCCCCCCAGATTGCGAGCAGTACTTC
>TRBV7-2|many|14|TRBJ2-3|TRBD2
CASSPRTSSQTQYF
TGTGCCAGCAGCCCACGGACTAGCAGCCAAACGCAGTATTTT
>TRBV20-1|few|14|TRBJ2-7|TRBD2
CSALRGGIYNEQYF
TGCAGTGCCCTCCGCGGGGGGATCTACAATGAGCAGTACTTC
>TRBV20-1|few|17|TRBJ1-4|.
CSARDPGGVSTNEKLFF
TGCAGTGCTAGAGATCCTGGGGGGGTCTCAACTAATGAAAAACTGTTTTTT
>TRBV20-1|.|16|TRBJ2-2|TRBD1
CSARDVGTGATGELFF
TGCAGTGCTAGAGATGTCGGGACAGGAGCCACCGGGGAGCTGTTTTTT
>TRBV30|.|13|TRBJ2-2|TRBD1
CAWSTRDRGELFF
TGTGCCTGGAGTACCCGGGACAGGGGGGAGCTGTTTTTT
>TRBV5-6|many|16|TRBJ2-3|.
CASTRNDAIYTDTQYF
TGTGCCAGCACCCGGAACGATGCGATTTACACAGATACGCAGTATTTT
>TRBV5-1|.|13|TRBJ2-5|TRBD1
CATRDRGGETQYF
TGCGCCACCAGAGACAGGGGTGGGGAGACCCAGTACTTC
>TRBV27|.|13|TRBJ1-2|.
CASSWDPEGGYTF
TGTGCCAGCAGTTGGGACCCGGAGGGTGGCTACACCTTC
>TRBV6-5|.|13|TRBJ1-1|.
CASISTTGTEAFF
TGTGCCAGCATCTCAACAACAGGGACTGAAGCTTTCTTT
>TRBV6-5|.|15|TRBJ2-2|TRBD1
CASSLTGDNTGELFF
TGTGCCAGCAGTCTGACAGGGGATAACACCGGGGAGCTGTTTTTT
>TRBV5-1|many|15|TRBJ2-3|.
CASSYEDASTDTQYF
TGCGCCAGCAGCTACGAGGATGCTAGCACAGATACGCAGTATTTT
>TRBV4-3|.|16|TRBJ2-1|TRBD2
CASSQVTGGRNNEQFF
TGCGCCAGCAGCCAAGTTACGGGAGGGAGAAACAATGAGCAGTTCTTC
>TRBV3-1|.|16|TRBJ1-5|.
CASSQESGPYRQPQHF
TGTGCCAGCAGCCAAGAATCGGGGCCTTATCGGCAGCCCCAGCATTTT
>TRBV12-3/TRBV12-4|few|14|TRBJ2-3|.
CASSLGGGIDTQYF
TGTGCCAGCAGCCTCGGAGGGGGGATTGATACGCAGTATTTT
>TRBV7-9|.|14|TRBJ1-6|.
CASGLDRSGSPLHF
TGTGCCAGCGGACTCGACAGGTCTGGGTCACCCCTCCACTTT
>TRBV11-2|once|14|TRBJ2-3|.
CASSLMRITDTQYF
TGTGCCAGCAGCTTAATGCGGATCACAGATACGCAGTATTTT
>TRBV7-2|.|16|TRBJ2-2|TRBD2
CASSLLAGGPVGELFF
TGTGCCAGCAGCCTACTAGCGGGAGGGCCGGTCGGGGAGCTGTTTTTT
>TRBV9|.|15|TRBJ2-1|TRBD2
CASSIGLAINNEQFF
TGTGCCAGCAGCATCGGACTAGCGATCAACAATGAGCAGTTCTTC
>TRBV20-1|few|13|TRBJ2-3|.
CSAIQIFTDTQYF
TGCAGTGCTATCCAGATATTCACAGATACGCAGTATTTT
>TRBV6-4|.|14|TRBJ2-1|TRBD2
CASTTSGHYNEQFF
TGTGCCAGCACCACTAGCGGACACTACAATGAGCAGTTCTTC
>TRBV15|few|15|TRBJ2-7|.
CATSRDQGGPYEQYF
TGTGCCACCAGCAGAGATCAGGGGGGCCCCTACGAGCAGTACTTC
>TRBV12-3/TRBV12-4|.|15|TRBJ2-3|.
CASSAPRERGDTQYF
TGTGCCAGCAGTGCGCCCCGGGAGAGGGGAGATACGCAGTATTTT
>TRBV11-3|.|12|TRBJ2-5|.
CASSLVDETQYF
TGTGCCAGCAGCTTAGTAGACGAGACCCAGTACTTC
>TRBV7-6|once|17|TRBJ2-2|.
CASSRTGGGPHTGELFF
TGTGCCAGCAGCCGGACTGGCGGGGGCCCTCACACCGGGGAGCTGTTTTTT
>TRBV10-3|.|16|TRBJ2-2|TRBD2
CAIRRTSGGNTGELFF
TGTGCCATCAGGAGGACTAGCGGGGGGAACACCGGGGAGCTGTTTTTT
>TRBV20-1|.|13|TRBJ1-1|.
CSGRDTGRPEAFF
TGCAGTGGCCGGGACACCGGGCGGCCTGAAGCTTTCTTT
>TRBV20-1|few|15|TRBJ2-5|.
CSARDSLRQQETQYF
TGCAGTGCTAGAGATAGTTTGCGGCAGCAAGAGACCCAGTACTTC
>TRBV20-1|few|16|TRBJ2-1|.
CSARDGGPSSHNEQFF
TGCAGTGCTAGAGATGGGGGCCCGAGCTCCCACAATGAGCAGTTCTTC
>TRBV20-1|.|14|TRBJ2-3|TRBD2
CSAPTSASTDTQYF
TGCAGTGCTCCTACTAGCGCCAGCACAGATACGCAGTATTTT
>TRBV20-1|.|13|TRBJ2-7|TRBD2
CSAAGGSYYEQYF
TGCAGTGCTGCCGGGGGGTCGTACTACGAGCAGTACTTC
>TRBV4-2|.|12|TRBJ2-7|.
CASSPQGGEQYF
TGTGCCAGCAGCCCACAGGGTGGCGAGCAGTACTTC
>TRBV9|.|14|TRBJ2-5|TRBD1
CASSVTWDRDEQYF
TGTGCCAGCAGCGTCACCTGGGACAGGGATGAGCAGTACTTC
>TRBV6-2/TRBV6-3|few|16|TRBJ2-7|.
CASSHGVRGGSVEQYF
TGTGCCAGCAGCCACGGAGTTCGGGGCGGGTCAGTCGAGCAGTACTTC
>TRBV20-1|few|17|TRBJ2-1|TRBD2
CSARGISGGDSYNEQFF
TGCAGTGCTAGAGGAATTAGCGGGGGGGACTCCTACAATGAGCAGTTCTTC
>TRBV6-2/TRBV6-3|many|11|TRBJ2-1|.
CASMSGVEQFF
TGTGCCAGCATGTCGGGGGTTGAGCAGTTCTTC
>TRBV12-3/TRBV12-4|.|13|TRBJ2-7|.
CASSHTGAYEQYF
TGTGCCAGCAGCCACACAGGAGCCTACGAGCAGTACTTC
>TRBV18|.|17|TRBJ2-4|TRBD2
CASSSGTSGLGGNIQYF
TGTGCCAGCTCATCCGGGACTAGCGGATTAGGGGGGAACATTCAGTACTTC
>TRBV7-7|many|15|TRBJ2-3|TRBD2
CASSPRLAGADTQYF
TGTGCCAGCAGCCCAAGACTAGCGGGGGCAGATACGCAGTATTTT
>TRBV27|.|14|TRBJ1-6|.
CASSFSGSFSPLHF
TGTGCCAGCAGTTTCTCCGGTAGTTTTTCACCCCTCCACTTT